The rows below give T cell receptor beta chains drawn from one sample of a study of graft-versus-host responses after intestinal transplantation. The antigens these receptors bind are not known. TCRdb's copy holds only in-frame clones and misses some; the assay was immunoSEQ multiplex PCR. The data show 25,000 to 30,000 clones, roughly 87% seen once. This material consisted of unstimulated CD4+ T cells sorted from spleen or lymph node cells, taken before intestinal transplant. These receptors were taken from a human donor who received an intestinal transplant. The CDR3 runs from the conserved cysteine through the conserved F or W. D genes are given only for firm matches. Clone size is stated in some rows and not others, as once, few, many or a class when expanded.

CDR3: CASSTLDRYQPQHF
DNA: TGTGCCAGTAGTACTCTAGACAGGTATCAGCCCCAGCATTTT
size: .
J: TRBJ1-5
D: .
V: TRBV19

CDR3: CASSQPGGSGELFF
DNA: TGCGCCAGCAGCCAGCCGGGAGGGAGCGGGGAGCTGTTTTTT
size: few
J: TRBJ2-2
D: TRBD2
V: TRBV5-1

CDR3: CASSRGGREKLFF
DNA: TGTGCCAGCAGCCGGGGGGGGAGGGAAAAACTGTTTTTT
size: few
J: TRBJ1-4
D: .
V: TRBV6-5

CDR3: CASSLVGQGAGYGYTF
DNA: TGTGCCAGCAGCTTGGTAGGACAGGGGGCAGGCTATGGCTACACCTTC
size: .
J: TRBJ1-2
D: TRBD1
V: TRBV5-4

CDR3: CASNSPSEASNQPQHF
DNA: TGCGCCAGCAACTCCCCATCAGAGGCCAGCAATCAGCCCCAGCATTTT
size: .
J: TRBJ1-5
D: .
V: TRBV5-1

CDR3: CASSKENQPQHF
DNA: TGTGCCAGCAGCAAAGAGAATCAGCCCCAGCATTTT
size: .
J: TRBJ1-5
D: .
V: TRBV21-1

CDR3: CASSLRTAGNTIYF
DNA: TGTGCCAGCAGCTTACGGACAGCTGGAAACACCATATATTTT
size: few
J: TRBJ1-3
D: .
V: TRBV11-2

CDR3: CASSLRTGGNYGYTF
DNA: TGTGCCAGCAGTTTACGGACAGGGGGCAACTATGGCTACACCTTC
size: .
J: TRBJ1-2
D: TRBD1
V: TRBV28

CDR3: CASSREGALGANVLTF
DNA: TGTGCCAGCAGTAGGGAGGGGGCGCTAGGGGCCAACGTCCTGACTTTC
size: few
J: TRBJ2-6
D: .
V: TRBV28

CDR3: CASSSSGQANYGYTF
DNA: TGTGCCAGCAGCTCTTCGGGACAAGCTAACTATGGCTACACCTTC
size: once
J: TRBJ1-2
D: .
V: TRBV11-2

CDR3: CASSQGGANYGYTF
DNA: TGCGCCAGCAGCCAAGGAGGGGCTAACTATGGCTACACCTTC
size: .
J: TRBJ1-2
D: .
V: TRBV4-1

CDR3: CASSLVGGGRAYEQYF
DNA: TGTGCCAGCAGCTTAGTAGGTGGCGGGAGGGCCTACGAGCAGTACTTC
size: .
J: TRBJ2-7
D: TRBD2
V: TRBV7-4

CDR3: CASSERDRGSIQYF
DNA: TGTGCCAGCAGTGAACGGGACAGGGGGTCCATTCAGTACTTC
size: few
J: TRBJ2-4
D: TRBD1
V: TRBV6-1

CDR3: CASSRGQGETQYF
DNA: TGCGCCAGCAGTAGGGGCCAGGGAGAGACCCAGTACTTC
size: .
J: TRBJ2-5
D: .
V: TRBV5-1

CDR3: CASSPGQGYGYTF
DNA: TGTGCCAGCAGCCCGGGACAGGGATATGGCTACACCTTC
size: .
J: TRBJ1-2
D: TRBD1
V: TRBV7-3

CDR3: CASSFGPARYF
DNA: TGTGCCAGCAGCTTCGGTCCCGCTCGGTACTTC
size: .
J: TRBJ2-5
D: .
V: TRBV11-2

CDR3: CASSLYRGTLNEKLFF
DNA: TGTGCCAGCAGCTTGTACAGGGGTACTTTGAATGAAAAACTGTTTTTT
size: .
J: TRBJ1-4
D: TRBD1
V: TRBV5-8

CDR3: CASSSGGYEQYF
DNA: TGCGCCAGCAGTTCAGGGGGCTACGAGCAGTACTTC
size: once
J: TRBJ2-7
D: TRBD1
V: TRBV5-1

CDR3: CAYVSGSSYEQYF
DNA: TGTGCATACGTTAGCGGGAGCTCCTACGAGCAGTACTTC
size: .
J: TRBJ2-7
D: TRBD2
V: TRBV30

CDR3: CASSIGQGRTDTQYF
DNA: TGTGCCAGTAGTATAGGGCAGGGCCGCACAGATACGCAGTATTTT
size: few
J: TRBJ2-3
D: .
V: TRBV19

CDR3: CASSPIGTSRRSYNEQFF
DNA: TGCGCCAGCAGCCCCATCGGGACTAGCAGGAGATCGTACAATGAGCAGTTCTTC
size: .
J: TRBJ2-1
D: TRBD2
V: TRBV4-1

CDR3: CASSRQTGSVGKVNTEAFF
DNA: TGCGCCAGCAGCCGTCAGACAGGGAGCGTTGGGAAAGTGAACACTGAAGCTTTCTTT
size: .
J: TRBJ1-1
D: TRBD1
V: TRBV4-1

CDR3: CASSLFRSYEQYF
DNA: TGCGCCAGCAGCTTATTTAGATCCTACGAGCAGTACTTC
size: .
J: TRBJ2-7
D: .
V: TRBV5-1

CDR3: CAISESSSGTGYEQYF
DNA: TGTGCCATCAGTGAGTCGAGCTCTGGGACAGGTTACGAGCAGTACTTC
size: .
J: TRBJ2-7
D: TRBD1
V: TRBV10-3

CDR3: CASSEQGTLEQYF
DNA: TGTGCCAGCAGTGAACAGGGGACCCTGGAGCAGTACTTC
size: few
J: TRBJ2-7
D: .
V: TRBV2

CDR3: CASTRGDNEQFF
DNA: TGCGCCAGCACCAGGGGGGACAATGAGCAGTTCTTC
size: .
J: TRBJ2-1
D: .
V: TRBV5-1

CDR3: CASSVIQGARDEQFF
DNA: TGTGCCAGCAGTGTTATCCAGGGGGCCCGGGATGAGCAGTTCTTC
size: .
J: TRBJ2-1
D: TRBD1
V: TRBV6-1

CDR3: CAISLTSGRVGSAQYF
DNA: TGTGCCATCAGCCTGACTAGCGGGAGGGTTGGTTCTGCGCAGTATTTT
size: .
J: TRBJ2-3
D: TRBD2
V: TRBV10-3

CDR3: CASSPPQRGGRTGQYF
DNA: TGTGCCAGCAGCCCCCCACAGAGAGGGGGGCGAACTGGGCAGTACTTC
size: .
J: TRBJ2-7
D: .
V: TRBV7-9

CDR3: CASGLERTGLNTEAFF
DNA: TGTGCTAGTGGTTTGGAGAGGACAGGGTTGAACACTGAAGCTTTCTTT
size: .
J: TRBJ1-1
D: TRBD1
V: TRBV12-5

CDR3: CASSLQVPYGYTF
DNA: TGTGCCAGCAGTTTACAGGTTCCCTATGGCTACACCTTC
size: .
J: TRBJ1-2
D: .
V: TRBV28

CDR3: CASSQDPGTKAYEQYF
DNA: TGCGCCAGCAGCCAAGACCCCGGGACGAAAGCCTACGAGCAGTACTTC
size: few
J: TRBJ2-7
D: .
V: TRBV4-1

CDR3: CASTRTLTQETQYF
DNA: TGTGCCAGCACCCGTACCTTAACCCAAGAGACCCAGTACTTC
size: once
J: TRBJ2-5
D: .
V: TRBV21-1

CDR3: CASSQAGGPLRTDTQYF
DNA: TGCGCCAGCAGCCAAGCGGGGGGGCCATTACGCACAGATACGCAGTATTTT
size: .
J: TRBJ2-3
D: TRBD2
V: TRBV4-1

CDR3: CASSTQRKGSYTDTQYF
DNA: TGCGCCAGCAGCACCCAGCGGAAGGGGTCATACACAGATACGCAGTATTTT
size: .
J: TRBJ2-3
D: .
V: TRBV4-1

CDR3: CASSRTGLDGEQYF
DNA: TGCGCCAGCAGCAGGACGGGACTAGACGGCGAGCAGTACTTC
size: .
J: TRBJ2-7
D: TRBD2
V: TRBV5-1

CDR3: CASSQAQAGSYEQYF
DNA: TGTGCCAGCAGCCAAGCACAGGCAGGGTCCTACGAGCAGTACTTC
size: .
J: TRBJ2-7
D: .
V: TRBV4-2

CDR3: CAWSLLSGTVTGELFF
DNA: TGTGCCTGGAGTCTCCTTTCCGGGACTGTCACCGGGGAGCTGTTTTTT
size: .
J: TRBJ2-2
D: .
V: TRBV30

CDR3: CASSLLGLTLSGGKLFF
DNA: TGCGCCAGCAGCTTGCTGGGTCTTACCCTGTCGGGTGGAAAACTGTTTTTT
size: .
J: TRBJ1-4
D: .
V: TRBV5-1

CDR3: CASSPQGRRSSGNTIYF
DNA: TGTGCCAGCAGTCCCCAAGGCCGACGAAGCTCTGGAAACACCATATATTTT
size: .
J: TRBJ1-3
D: .
V: TRBV27

CDR3: CASSVGVGGQPQHF
DNA: TGTGCCAGCAGCGTAGGGGTAGGGGGCCAGCCCCAGCATTTT
size: .
J: TRBJ1-5
D: TRBD1
V: TRBV9

CDR3: CASSDLLAGRTDTQYF
DNA: TGTGCCAGCAGTGATTTACTAGCGGGAAGAACAGATACGCAGTATTTT
size: .
J: TRBJ2-3
D: TRBD2
V: TRBV2

CDR3: CASNTGTLEAQPQHF
DNA: TGTGCCAGCAACACCGGGACCCTCGAGGCCCAGCCCCAGCATTTT
size: .
J: TRBJ1-5
D: .
V: TRBV28

CDR3: CAWSVGQGFSGNTIYF
DNA: TGTGCCTGGAGTGTAGGGCAGGGATTCTCTGGAAACACCATATATTTT
size: .
J: TRBJ1-3
D: .
V: TRBV30

CDR3: CAGLTGPDTQYF
DNA: TGTGCCGGGCTGACAGGGCCAGATACGCAGTATTTT
size: .
J: TRBJ2-3
D: TRBD1
V: TRBV6-5

CDR3: CAREGEQYF
DNA: TGTGCCAGAGAAGGCGAGCAGTACTTC
size: .
J: TRBJ2-7
D: .
V: TRBV3-1/TRBV3-2